This T cell receptor (beta chain) derives from a study of blood T cells in healthy people across ages. The study recruited healthy Caucasian donors from Russia who were aged about 6 to 95. The authors extracted at least 5 micrograms of total RNA per sample. Through a sample-barcoded 5' primer and a J-beta primer mix, a second PCR was run for roughly 6 to 11 cycles. TCRdb recomputed calls from the 5' RACE reads with MiXCR, one row per CDR3 protein. The sample has roughly 930,000 distinct CDR3 sequences, roughly 52% seen once. Per the germline V gene, CDR1 is KGHDR and CDR2 is SFDVKD. CDR3 length equals 13 residues. V was cut by 6 bases and J by 2 bases, with 9 bases left in between.

Material for sequencing was blood. The clonotype originates from a man aged 25 to 45 in good health. The rearrangement links TRBV24-1 to TRBJ1-2; D not resolved. CDR3: CATSSGTNYGYTF. The CDR3 DNA sequence: TGTGCCACCAGTTCGGGCACCAACTATGGCTACACCTTC.